This TCR beta chain came from a study of blood T cell repertoires in COVID-19. On the study more broadly: Donors in the United States, Italy and Spain gave samples during acute or convalescent COVID-19.

TCRdb's table, derived via immunoSEQ multiplex PCR, lists solely in-frame clones and lacks some. The table records about 180,000 clones, about 86% of them present only once. The TCR originated in a man aged 70 or older with active or convalescent COVID-19. Sequencing was done on a sample of peripheral blood.

In DNA form, the CDR3 reads TGTGCCAGTAGTACCCGGACAGGGAAACTCTACGAGCAGTACTTC. Its translation: CASSTRTGKLYEQYF. The gene calls are TRBV19 and TRBJ2-7; 8 bases align to TRBD1. CDR1 is LNHDA, CDR2 SQIVND, per germline (reference sequence). The CDR3 length is 15 residues. The V gene end was trimmed by 4 bases and the J gene end by 3 bases; junction bases not matched to a gene: 8. The full variable domain, with the rest looked up from reference TRBV19 and TRBJ2-7, is DGGITQSPKYLFRKEGQNVTLSCEQNLNHDAMYWYRQDPGQGLRLIYYSQIVNDFQKGDIAEGYSVSREKKESFPLTVTSAQKNPTAFYLCASSTRTGKLYEQYFGPGTRLTVT.